This record concerns one T cell receptor (beta chain) sequence. The antigen is unknown. V dropped 5 bases and J dropped 3 bases, with 17 bases sitting between them. Germline CDR1 is LGHNA and CDR2 is YSLEER. This CDR3 spans 17 amino acids. This record belongs to a study of T cell responses to AZD1222 COVID-19 vaccine. Assay: immunoSEQ multiplex PCR; the TCRdb copy retains only in-frame clones and omits some. The sample records about 170,000 clones, around 89% being singletons. Study-wide results and caveats: Among AZD1222 vaccinees, only five or six were seropositive at baseline. Compared with day 0, the breadth and depth of the Spike-specific TCR repertoire rose significantly after two doses of AZD1222. Females made up more of the donors, who were largely white British, and clonal diversity may have come out too low.

The chain uses TRBV4-3 and TRBJ1-6; D is ambiguous. The clonotype comes from an adult who received the MenACWY meningococcal vaccine as a control. Sequenced material: peripheral blood, taken 28 days after the second dose of the MenACWY control vaccine. The CDR3 region is CASSYHVRENYNSPLHF. CDR3 nucleotide sequence: TGCGCCAGCAGCTACCACGTGAGGGAAAACTATAATTCACCCCTCCACTTT.